This entry features one TCR beta chain sequence. These data are taken from a study of blood T cell repertoires in COVID-19. Individuals aged 18 to 89 years were recruited from 24 US areas. In assigning cohorts, the study relied on participant-reported clinical history. The CDR3 has 16 amino acids. With 6 bases removed from V and 0 bases from J, the gap between germline ends came to 17 bases. Germline lookup yields CDR1 SEHNR and CDR2 FQNEAQ (reference sequence). Sequenced by immunoSEQ multiplex PCR; TCRdb stores in-frame clones only, minus some. The sample consists of around 390,000 clones, about 87% of them appearing once.

This TCR derives from a woman in her fifties or sixties who had recovered from COVID-19. The V gene is TRBV7-9, the J gene TRBJ1-1; no clear D gene. The specimen was PBMCs or T cells enriched from blood (not recorded which). CDR3 in DNA: TGTGCCAGCAGGCCCGGTGCTCTTAGCATGAACACTGAAGCTTTCTTT. This sequence encodes CASRPGALSMNTEAFF. Supplemented by reference TRBV7-9 and TRBJ1-1, the full variable domain reads DTGVSQNPRHKITKRGQNVTFRCDPISEHNRLYWYRQTLGQGPEFLTYFQNEAQLEKSRLLSDRFSAERPKGSFSTLEIQRTEQGDSAMYLCASRPGALSMNTEAFFGQGTRLTVV.